This T cell receptor (beta chain) was identified during a study of T cell repertoires in cytomegalovirus infection. About the research overall: Public TCR beta signatures provided an indication of both CMV infection and a matching HLA type.

Details on this clonotype: Antigen: not known. Compared with germline, one end of the junction differs, possibly owing to a read error.

Each CDR3 protein is one row after TCRdb ran MiXCR on the reads. The sample has hundreds of thousands of distinct CDR3 sequences; around a third are singletons. CDR3 length: 15 amino acids. The clonotype originates from a human donor in good health (CMV status not recorded). Some clones in this sample may be carry-over from other donors' samples. The V gene is TRBV12-3 or TRBV12-4, the J gene TRBJ2-1; 8 nucleotides agree with TRBD2. Sample: cultured PBMCs, taken from culture after CMV antigen stimulation. The CDR3 DNA sequence: TGTGCCAGCAGTTTAGGGGCTAGCGGGTCCCTTGAGCAGCTCTTC. This sequence encodes CASSLGASGSLEQLF.